This record looks at one T cell receptor beta chain sequence and its context. The table came from immunoSEQ multiplex PCR; TCRdb's copy has only in-frame clones and leaves some out. The data hold 45,000 or so clones, with about 83% observed a single time. These data are taken from a study of radiation and T cells in renal cell carcinoma. Overall study: Nephrectomy followed 15 Gy stereotactic body radiation by 4 weeks.

Time point described: baseline pretreatment blood. The sample's treatment: 15 Gy SBRT to primary tumor, nephrectomy 4 weeks later. Blood was sampled at baseline, 2 weeks and 4 weeks after SBRT. The CDR3 length is 14 residues. CDR1 and CDR2 (germline): LNHDA, SQIVND (reference sequence). V lost 4 bases and J lost 3, with 13 bases in between. The specimen comprised blood, sampled from a patient whose treatment included radiotherapy and nephrectomy. The chain has TRBV19 and TRBJ2-7, with D tentatively TRBD1 (5 bases). The receptor comes from a woman aged 65 to 85 with renal cell carcinoma. The CDR3 DNA is TGTGCCAGTAGTACCTCCTCGACAGTCTACGAGCAGTACTTC. It translates to CASSTSSTVYEQYF.